A single sample gave rise to the 32 T cell receptor beta chains below, sequenced in a study of blood T cell repertoires in COVID-19. Assay: immunoSEQ multiplex PCR; the TCRdb copy retains only in-frame clones and omits some. The table shows over 150,000 clones, with about three quarters occurring only once. Sequencing was done on a sample of peripheral blood. The source is an elderly man with acute or convalescent COVID-19.

The chain uses TRBV28 and TRBJ2-7; D not resolved. Germline CDR1 MDHEN, CDR2 SYDVKM. V was cut by 3 bases and J by 4 bases, with 13 bases left in between. The CDR3 runs 14 residues. The CDR3 loop reads CASSFQKRRYEQYV. In DNA, the CDR3 is TGTGCCAGCAGTTTTCAGAAGCGAAGGTACGAGCAGTACGTC.

This rearrangement joins TRBV5-4 to TRBJ1-2; TRBD1 might be the D (5 bases). Trimming removed 4 bases from V and 3 bases from J, with 13 bases in between. The germline CDR1 and CDR2 sequences are SGHNT and YYREEE (reference sequence). CDR3 size: 14 residues. CDR3 region: CASSLGGGYYGYTF. CDR3 nucleotides: TGTGCCAGCAGCCTGGGCGGGGGGTACTATGGCTACACCTTC.

The J gene is TRBJ1-2, the V gene TRBV7-3; D is uncertain. This CDR3 is built from 13 residues. Germline-derived CDR1 and CDR2 are SGHTA and FQGTGA. V lost 8 bases to trimming and J lost 8 bases, with 18 bases between them. The CDR3 DNA sequence: TGTGCCAGCGGGGAGTTAAGGAGTAGCGGCTACACCTTC. Protein sequence: CASGELRSSGYTF.

The rearrangement joins TRBV7-6 to TRBJ2-7; D is perhaps TRBD1 (6 bases). This CDR3 spans 15 amino acids. The germline V gene has CDR1 SGHVS and CDR2 FNYEAQ. The V and J ends lost 5 bases and 3 bases respectively, with 17 bases between them. CDR3 loop: CASSPRTAWDYEQYV. Here the CDR3 DNA reads TGTGCCAGCAGCCCCAGGACAGCCTGGGACTACGAGCAGTACGTC.

This clone has just a few counts. V usage is TRBV11-3 and J usage is TRBJ1-6; D is possibly TRBD1 (6 bases). The germline V and J ends were trimmed by 1 base and 5 bases, with 6 bases remaining between them. The V gene's germline CDR1 is SGHNT and CDR2 YENEEA. The CDR3 has 14 amino acids. The CDR3 region is CASSLGQDNSPLHF. The CDR3 DNA reads as TGTGCCAGCAGCTTAGGACAGGATAATTCACCCCTCCACTTT.

This rearrangement joins TRBV28 to TRBJ1-1, with 12 nucleotides matching TRBD1. The germline V gene encodes CDR1 MDHEN and CDR2 SYDVKM. J gave up 3 bases and V 6 bases, and 5 bases lay outside the gene matches. This CDR3 is 15 amino acids long. CDR3 sequence: CASRGGTGGYTEAFF. Written as DNA, the CDR3 is TGTGCCAGCAGGGGGGGGACAGGGGGCTACACTGAAGCTTTCTTT.

V is TRBV10-3 and J is TRBJ1-4; tentatively, D is TRBD1 (6 bases). V was clipped by 8 bases and J by 8 bases, with 15 bases between them. The CDR3 consists of 13 residues. Germline V gene data show CDR1 as ENHRY and CDR2 as SYGVKD. CDR3: CAIATGEGEKLFF. The CDR3 DNA sequence: TGTGCCATCGCGACAGGAGAGGGAGAAAAACTGTTTTTT.

V gene TRBV4-1 combines with J gene TRBJ2-5; 8 nucleotides line up with TRBD1. The CDR3 runs 17 residues. The V gene's germline CDR1 is MGHRA and CDR2 YSYEKL. The ends lost 1 base at V and 3 bases at J; junction bases unmatched: 10. Here the CDR3 reads CASSQGLQGAWKETQYF. CDR3 nucleotide sequence: TGCGCCAGCAGCCAAGGCCTCCAGGGGGCGTGGAAAGAGACCCAGTACTTC.

The chain links TRBV10-3 to TRBJ2-2; 7 bases map to TRBD1. V dropped 3 bases and J dropped 7; count of bases not matched to a gene: 8. The germline gives CDR1 ENHRY, CDR2 SYGVKD. The CDR3 extends over 15 amino acids. The chain's CDR3 is CAISETTGRIGELFF. The CDR3 nucleotides are TGTGCCATCAGTGAAACGACAGGGCGGATCGGGGAGCTGTTTTTT.

The chain couples TRBV5-1 to TRBJ2-7; 9 bases are shared with TRBD1. The CDR3 sequence is 15 residues long. V was pared by 1 base and J by 6 bases, with 8 bases of the junction left unmatched. Per the germline V gene, CDR1 is SGHRS and CDR2 is YFSETQ. The CDR3 coding sequence is TGCGCCAGCAGCTTGTCAGGGACAGGGAAGGGCGAGCAGTACTTC. Its protein product is CASSLSGTGKGEQYF.

The V gene is TRBV12-2, the J gene TRBJ2-7; the table calls TRBD1, which could not be checked here. TRBV12-2 is labeled a pseudogene. The CDR3 runs 14 residues. The CDR3 sequence: CARGHREYSYEQYV. Written as DNA, the CDR3 is TGTGCAAGGGGGCACAGGGAATACTCCTACGAGCAGTACGTC.

This clone showed up just once. The chain links TRBV18 to TRBJ1-6, with 8 bases aligning to TRBD1. The germline V gene encodes CDR1 KGHSH and CDR2 LQKENI. Trimming cost V 3 bases and J 8 bases; bases outside gene matches: 6. CDR3 length equals 15 residues. The CDR3 DNA sequence: TGTGCCAGCTCACCCACCGGGACAGGCGATTCACCCCTCCACTTT. It yields the protein CASSPTGTGDSPLHF.

The chain joins TRBV7-2 to TRBJ1-5, with 7 nucleotides matching TRBD1. In germline, CDR1 is SGHTA, CDR2 FQGNSA. V gave up 5 bases and J gave up 3 bases; unmatched junction bases: 1. This CDR3 comprises 13 residues. The DNA for the CDR3 is TGTGCCAGCAGCGACAGGGTCAATCAGCCCCAGCATTTT. Translation gives CASSDRVNQPQHF.

The chain uses TRBV11-3 and TRBJ1-1; a weak D match, TRBD1 (5 bases). V was pared by 2 bases and J by 3 bases, with 10 bases between. Germline lookup yields CDR1 SGHNT and CDR2 YENEEA. The CDR3 loop spans 14 amino acids. The CDR3 DNA is TGTGCCAGCAGCTTACAACAGACAGACACTGAAGCTTTCTTT. Its translation: CASSLQQTDTEAFF.

A single count supports this clone. The V and J genes are TRBV7-2 and TRBJ1-2; no firm D call. This CDR3 comprises 16 residues. The germline CDR1 and CDR2 sequences are SGHTA and FQGNSA. Between the trimmed V and J ends, which lost 5 bases and 8 bases, there was a span of 24 bases. CDR3 nucleotides: TGTGCCAGCAGCCCATTAGATACAGCTATACCTCGGGGCTACACCTTC. Translated: CASSPLDTAIPRGYTF.

This rearrangement joins TRBV11-3 to TRBJ2-2; 9 bases are shared with TRBD1. With V trimmed by 1 base and J by 1 base, 1 base remained unmatched. This CDR3 has 16 amino acids. The germline V gene encodes CDR1 SGHNT and CDR2 YENEEA. CDR3 amino acids: CASSLVGQGNTGELFF. Here the CDR3 DNA reads TGTGCCAGCAGCTTAGTGGGACAGGGGAACACCGGGGAGCTGTTTTTT.

V usage is TRBV3-1 (or the pseudogene TRBV3-2) and J usage is TRBJ1-1; D ambiguous. The CDR3 loop spans 14 amino acids. V shed 1 base and J shed 4 bases, with 10 bases lying between them. CDR1 and CDR2 from the germline V gene are LGHDT and YNNKEL (reference sequence). CDR3 protein: CASSQVDKSTEAFF. CDR3 coding DNA: TGTGCCAGCAGCCAAGTTGACAAATCCACTGAAGCTTTCTTT.

CDR3 amino acids: CASSQGRLNTEAFF. CDR3 coding DNA: TGTGCCAGCAGCCAGGGTCGGTTGAACACTGAAGCTTTCTTT. V and J are TRBV6-5 and TRBJ1-1; maybe TRBD1 (5 bases). Germline CDR1 MNHEY, CDR2 SVGAGI. V lost 6 bases and J lost 0, with 11 bases in between. CDR3 size: 14 residues.

This chain joins TRBV9 and TRBJ2-3; 7 bases fit TRBD2. V was pared by 6 bases and J by 3 bases, with 19 bases of the junction left unmatched. The CDR3 covers 18 residues. Per the germline V gene, CDR1 is SGDLS and CDR2 is YYNGEE. Here the CDR3 DNA reads TGTGCCAGCACCCCCCAGGGCGGGGGACCCCGACGTACAGATACGCAGTATTTT. It specifies CASTPQGGGPRRTDTQYF.

The table lists this clone with a count of one. The chain is built from TRBV7-2 and TRBJ2-3; 7 positions agree with TRBD2. CDR1 is SGHTA, CDR2 FQGNSA, per germline. Unmatched junction bases numbered 9, after V lost 2 bases and J lost 1 base. CDR3 length: 17 amino acids. CDR3 coding DNA: TGTGCCAGCAGCTTATTAGGGCAGGGAGGGGGCACAGATACGCAGTATTTT. Residues: CASSLLGQGGGTDTQYF. Drawing the rest from reference TRBV7-2 and TRBJ2-3, the complete variable domain is GAGVSQSPSNKVTEKGKDVELRCDPISGHTALYWYRQSLGQGLEFLIYFQGNSAPDKSGLPSDRFSAERTGGSVSTLTIQRTQQEDSAVYLCASSLLGQGGGTDTQYFGPGTRLTVL.

The chain uses TRBV5-1 and TRBJ2-3, with TRBD1 matching over 7 bases. The CDR3 has 15 amino acids. Per germline, CDR1 SGHRS and CDR2 YFSETQ. J gave up 3 bases and V 0 bases, and 4 bases lay outside the gene matches. The CDR3 region has the DNA TGCGCCAGCAGCTTGGCGGGACAGACAACAGATACGCAGTATTTT. Translating gives CASSLAGQTTDTQYF.

This clone was seen just once. The chain links TRBV7-2 to TRBJ2-2, with D maybe TRBD2 (6 bases). V was trimmed by 3 bases and J by 0 bases, leaving 8 bases between them. Per germline, CDR1 SGHTA and CDR2 FQGNSA. There are 15 residues in the CDR3. The CDR3 region has the DNA TGTGCCAGCAGCTTGGGGACTTCGAACACCGGGGAGCTGTTTTTT. This encodes CASSLGTSNTGELFF.

CDR3 in DNA: TGTGCCAGCGCCGGACAGACTAATGAAAAACTGTTTTTT. It yields the protein CASAGQTNEKLFF. J is TRBJ1-4 and V is TRBV19; D may be TRBD1 (6 bases). The germline V gene encodes CDR1 LNHDA and CDR2 SQIVND (reference sequence). Trimming shortened V by 9 bases and J by 2 bases, and 10 bases separated the two germline ends. This CDR3 has 13 residues. The full variable domain, with the rest looked up from reference TRBV19 and TRBJ1-4, is DGGITQSPKYLFRKEGQNVTLSCEQNLNHDAMYWYRQDPGQGLRLIYYSQIVNDFQKGDIAEGYSVSREKKESFPLTVTSAQKNPTAFYLCASAGQTNEKLFFGSGTQLSVL.

The gene calls are TRBV5-1 and TRBJ2-3; TRBD2 matches 11 bases. V was pared by 1 base and J by 2 bases, with 3 bases of the junction left unmatched. CDR1 and CDR2 from the germline V gene are SGHRS and YFSETQ. The CDR3 runs 16 residues. The CDR3 bases are TGCGCCAGCAGCTTGACACTAGCGGGGGCCACAGATACGCAGTATTTT. Residues: CASSLTLAGATDTQYF.

The rearrangement links TRBV7-2 to TRBJ2-2, with a possible D match to TRBD1 (5 bases). With 6 bases removed from V and 1 base from J, the gap between germline ends came to 12 bases. This CDR3 has 15 residues. From germline, CDR1 is SGHTA and CDR2 FQGNSA. CDR3 in DNA: TGTGCCAGCAGTGGTGGGGCCCGGAACACCGGGGAGCTGTTTTTT. It codes for CASSGGARNTGELFF.

The chain joins TRBV18 to TRBJ1-6, with 7 nucleotides matching TRBD1. Trimming cost V 2 bases and J 10 bases; bases outside gene matches: 5. CDR1 is KGHSH, CDR2 LQKENI, per germline. The CDR3 has 14 amino acids. CDR3 amino acids: CASSPAQGGSPLHF. As DNA, the CDR3 is TGTGCCAGCTCACCAGCCCAGGGGGGATCACCCCTCCACTTT. Full variable domain (remainder filled in from reference TRBV18 and TRBJ1-6): NAGVMQNPRHLVRRRGQEARLRCSPMKGHSHVYWYRQLPEEGLKFMVYLQKENIIDESGMPKERFSAEFPKEGPSILRIQQVVRGDSAAYFCASSPAQGGSPLHFGNGTRLTVT.

V is TRBV18 and J is TRBJ2-1; D is perhaps TRBD2 (5 bases). V was shortened by 0 bases and J by 7 bases, with 13 bases between the two germline ends. CDR1 is KGHSH, CDR2 LQKENI, per germline. This CDR3 has 15 amino acids. The CDR3 DNA follows: TGTGCCAGCTCACCACCGGGGAGTATTGGGAATGAGCAGTTCTTC. This sequence encodes CASSPPGSIGNEQFF.

This CDR3 reads CASSRDRYVTYEQYF. The CDR3 DNA reads as TGTGCCAGCAGCCGGGACAGGTACGTTACGTACGAGCAGTACTTC. This chain links TRBV9 with TRBJ2-7, with TRBD1 identical over 8 bases. V gave up 4 bases and J gave up 4 bases; unmatched junction bases: 10. Germline CDR1 SGDLS, CDR2 YYNGEE. This CDR3 is 15 amino acids long.

This clone was recorded once. This chain uses TRBV11-3 with TRBJ2-5, with D possibly being TRBD1 or TRBD2 (5 bases each). Germline V gene lookup returns CDR1 SGHNT and CDR2 YENEEA. The V and J ends lost 5 bases and 5 bases respectively, with 18 bases between them. The CDR3 totals 15 residues. The CDR3 nucleotides are TGTGCCAGCAGCGTAGGGACCCTGCCGGGGGAGACCCAGTACTTC. This gives the protein CASSVGTLPGETQYF.

This sequence joins TRBV7-8 and TRBJ1-3, with a tentative D call TRBD1 (5 bases). Trimming removed 5 bases from V and 11 bases from J, with 19 bases in between. Germline CDR1 is SGHVS and CDR2 is FQNEAQ. The CDR3 consists of 14 residues. The DNA of the CDR3 is TGTGCCAGCAGCCTACACGGACAAGGTTCCTCCATATATTTT. Translation gives CASSLHGQGSSIYF.

The chain recombines TRBV6-6 with TRBJ1-2; D is unresolved. Germline CDR1 MNHNY, CDR2 SVGAGI (reference sequence). V gave up 6 bases and J gave up 5 bases, with 10 bases separating them. The CDR3 is 12 amino acids. CDR3 nucleotide sequence: TGTGCCAGCAGCCAGGATAGGTATGGCTACACCTTC. Protein: CASSQDRYGYTF.

This clone has ten or more counts. CDR3 bases: TGCGCCAGCAGCCAAGATCGGGGGTCTGGGGCGCAGTATTTT. Protein product: CASSQDRGSGAQYF. This chain uses TRBV4-3 with TRBJ2-3, with D tentatively TRBD2 (6 bases). CDR3 length: 14 amino acids. Between the trimmed V and J ends, which lost 0 bases and 10 bases, there was a span of 14 bases. CDR1 is LGHNA, CDR2 YSLEER, per germline.